A single sample gave rise to the 17 T cell receptor beta chains below, sequenced in a study of Graves' ophthalmopathy and Graves' hyperthyroidism. Amplifying from RNA transcripts, the study obtained TCR beta CDR3 regions. Second-round multiplex PCR followed a first-round RT-PCR using HTBI primers. Using its own MiXCR run on the multiplex PCR reads, TCRdb lists one record per CDR3 protein. The sample comprises over a million distinct CDR3 sequences, about 36% of which are singletons, and roughly 10% rests with the top ten. The sequencing sample was made of peripheral blood or thyroid tissue (not recorded which). These receptor sequences come from an adult man with Graves' hyperthyroidism.

V gene TRBV4-3 combines with J gene TRBJ2-2; 7 bases agree with TRBD2. V gave up 4 bases and J gave up 5 bases; unmatched junction bases: 10. The length of the CDR3 is 16 residues. Germline CDR1 is LGHNA and CDR2 is YSLEER. Here the CDR3 DNA reads TGCGCCAGCAGCCCCCAGACTAGCTTGGGGACCGGGGAGCTGTTTTTT. This encodes CASSPQTSLGTGELFF.

V usage is TRBV12-3 or TRBV12-4 and J usage is TRBJ2-3, with 12 bases fitting TRBD2. The CDR3 contains 16 residues. The V segment lost 6 bases and the J segment 3 bases; nucleotides outside the gene matches: 7. The DNA for the CDR3 is TGTGCCAGCAGCTCAAGACTAGCGGGAGAGACAGATACGCAGTATTTT. It yields the protein CASSSRLAGETDTQYF.

The rearrangement links TRBV29-1 to TRBJ2-7, with TRBD1 identical over 7 bases. The germline V gene has CDR1 SQVTM and CDR2 ANQGSEA. This CDR3 spans 13 amino acids. V dropped 2 bases and J dropped 9; count of bases not matched to a gene: 10. Here the CDR3 DNA reads TGCAGCGTTGAACCCACCGGACAGGCGGGGCAGTACTTC. Translated: CSVEPTGQAGQYF.

This clonotype occurred many times. The chain uses TRBV20-1 and TRBJ2-7; 13 bases agree with TRBD2. CDR1 and CDR2 from the germline V gene are DFQATT and SNEGSKA (reference sequence). The CDR3 has 13 amino acids. The CDR3 protein is CSGGTSGNYEQYF. CDR3 nucleotides: TGCAGCGGTGGGACTAGCGGGAACTACGAGCAGTACTTC.

This clonotype was observed many times. The V call is TRBV25-1, the J call TRBJ2-6; TRBD1 is a possible D gene (6 bases). Trimming removed 6 bases from V and 0 bases from J, with 12 bases in between. CDR3 length: 16 amino acids. From germline, CDR1 is MGHDK and CDR2 SYGVNS. CDR3 sequence: CASSRDTHSGANVLTF. The CDR3 coding sequence is TGTGCCAGCAGCCGGGACACCCACTCTGGGGCCAACGTCCTGACTTTC.

This clonotype appeared a few times. The chain links TRBV2 to TRBJ1-2, with 11 bases lining up with TRBD1. The J segment lost 6 bases and the V segment lost 9 bases, leaving 9 bases of the junction unmatched. Germline V gene sequence: CDR1 SNHLY, CDR2 FYNNEI. The CDR3 loop spans 14 amino acids. The DNA for the CDR3 is TGTGCCAGTTTCTCGGGACAGGGGGTGAATGGCTACACCTTC. Translating gives CASFSGQGVNGYTF.

This clonotype appeared many times. This chain uses TRBV12-3 or TRBV12-4 with TRBJ2-7; the D is unclear. The CDR3 totals 14 residues. V was shortened by 5 bases and J by 1 base, with 12 bases between the two germline ends. The CDR3 here is CASSRKRTSYEQYF. The DNA for the CDR3 is TGTGCCAGCAGTCGTAAACGCACTTCCTACGAGCAGTACTTC.

Note on this clonotype: The junction differs from germline at one of its ends, possibly a read error. The CDR3 DNA reads TGTGCCAGCAGCCTCTGGACAGAGAACACTGAAGCCTTCTTT. Protein product: CASSLWTENTEAFF. This chain uses TRBV9 with TRBJ1-1, with TRBD1 as a possible D gene (6 bases). The CDR3 totals 14 residues. The germline V gene encodes CDR1 SGDLS and CDR2 YYNGEE.

The table lists this clonotype with many counts. V gene TRBV4-3 combines with J gene TRBJ1-5; D is unresolved. Germline loops: CDR1 LGHNA, CDR2 YSLEER. This CDR3 has 13 residues. Trimming cost V 0 bases and J 5 bases, with 5 bases left between them. This CDR3 is CASSQEWDQPQHF. CDR3 coding DNA: TGCGCCAGCAGCCAAGAATGGGATCAGCCCCAGCATTTT.

The chain recombines TRBV29-1 with TRBJ1-1; maybe TRBD1 (5 bases). Germline CDR1 and CDR2: SQVTM and ANQGSEA. V was clipped by 4 bases and J by 1 base, with 10 bases between them. This CDR3 is built from 13 residues. The CDR3 is CSVALTENTEAFF. CDR3 bases: TGCAGCGTTGCCCTGACAGAGAACACTGAAGCTTTCTTT.

This clonotype was picked up a small number of times. This chain links TRBV11-2 with TRBJ1-3; the D is unclear. This CDR3 comprises 14 residues. V lost 7 bases and J 3 bases, leaving 13 bases between the germline ends. Per germline, CDR1 SGHAT and CDR2 FQNNGV. The CDR3 loop is CASTTFSGGNTIYF. The DNA for the CDR3 is TGTGCCAGCACTACCTTTTCGGGTGGAAACACCATATATTTT.

Details on this clonotype: A single base separates this from a much larger clone, so it may be a read error. The CDR3 carries no conserved terminal phenylalanine or tryptophan, so it likely arises from a read error. This rearrangement joins TRBV7-2 to TRBJ2-5; D is perhaps TRBD1 or TRBD2 (6 bases each). CDR1 SGHTA and CDR2 FQGNSA come from the germline V gene. V was cut by 2 bases and J by 5 bases, with 12 bases left in between. The CDR3 consists of 14 residues. The CDR3 region has the DNA TGTGCCAGCAGCTTACGGCTAGGGGGGGAGACCCAGTACATC. It codes for CASSLRLGGETQYI.

Comment on this clonotype: This clone may be a read error of a much larger clone one base away. The chain has TRBV20-1 and TRBJ2-5, with D perhaps TRBD2 (5 bases). Germline V CDR1 and CDR2: DFQATT, SNEGSKA (reference sequence). The CDR3 has 14 amino acids. CDR3 coding DNA: TGCGGTGCTAGCCCCCTTTCGTGGGGTGAGACCCAGTACTTC. Translation: CGASPLSWGETQYF.

The chain links TRBV29-1 to TRBJ2-2; the match to TRBD1 covers 10 bases. The CDR3 length is 14 residues. CDR1 SQVTM and CDR2 ANQGSEA come from the germline V gene. After removal of 3 bases from V and 5 bases from J, the junction contained 3 bases not matched to a gene. CDR3 DNA sequence: TGCAGCGTTGAGGGACAGGGGAGAACCGGGGAGCTGTTTTTT. It encodes CSVEGQGRTGELFF.

This clonotype occurred a few times. A much more abundant neighbour one base away suggests this may be a read error. The gene calls are TRBV2 and TRBJ1-6; 8 bases fit TRBD1. The CDR3 runs 14 residues. CDR1 SNHLY and CDR2 FYNNEI come from the germline V gene. The V gene end was trimmed by 6 bases and the J gene end by 7 bases; junction bases not matched to a gene: 5. In DNA, the CDR3 is TGTGCCAGCAGCGAGGGACAGGCAAATTCACCCCTCCACTTT. Its protein is CASSEGQANSPLHF.

In this sample, this clonotype turned up a few times. V gene TRBV3-1 combines with J gene TRBJ1-1; 10 bases are shared with TRBD1. The junction had 5 bases not matched to a gene; V was cut back by 1 base and J by 12 bases. The CDR3 has 13 residues. Germline V CDR1 and CDR2: LGHDT, YNNKEL (reference sequence). The CDR3 DNA follows: TGTGCCAGCAGCCAAGTGGGGACAGGGGAAACTTTCTTT. Residues: CASSQVGTGETFF.

This clonotype appeared many times. CDR3 in amino acids: CASWAGELFF. CDR3 nucleotides: TGTGCCAGCTGGGCCGGGGAGCTGTTTTTT. V and J are TRBV6-5 and TRBJ2-2; D gene unclear. CDR1 is MNHEY, CDR2 SVGAGI, per germline. Trimming shortened V by 8 bases and J by 6 bases, and 4 bases separated the two germline ends. The CDR3 runs to 10 residues.